This entry lists 15 T cell receptor beta chains sequenced from one sample in a study of human T cells and chemical hapten exposure. Each CDR3 protein gets one entry after TCRdb re-called the RACE reads with MiXCR. Of 84,000 or so distinct CDR3 sequences in the sample, approximately 10% were seen once. Described time point: patch test 2, 6 weeks after DPC sensitization. Stated treatment: therapeutic diphenylcyclopropenone sensitization with weekly scalp DPC. The specimen comprised whole blood, sampled in connection with sensitization to the hapten diphenylcyclopropenone (DPC). The source is a woman aged 25 to 39 with alopecia areata. Some clones in this sample may be carry-over from other donors' samples.

A word on this clonotype: Being one base from a much bigger clone, this may be a read error. The chain couples TRBV7-2 to TRBJ2-7, with D perhaps TRBD2 (6 bases). V gave up 5 bases and J gave up 3 bases, with 17 bases separating them. Germline V lookup: CDR1 SGHTA, CDR2 FQGNSA. The CDR3 spans 15 residues. The CDR3 DNA is TGTGCCAGCAGCCAAGCATCGGGGGTCGGCTACGAGCAGTACTTC. It yields the protein CASSQASGVGYEQYF.

DNA for the CDR3: TGTGCCAGCAGTCGCACAGGGGGCACCGGGGAGCTGTTTTTT. Protein sequence: CASSRTGGTGELFF. The V call is TRBV28, the J call TRBJ2-2; the match to TRBD1 covers 8 bases. The germline CDR1 and CDR2 sequences are MDHEN and SYDVKM. CDR3 length equals 14 residues. J lost 4 bases, V lost 5 bases, and 3 bases had no gene match.

In this sample, this clonotype turned up many times. This chain links TRBV6-1 with TRBJ2-5, with D uncertain. The CDR3 totals 14 residues. V lost 3 bases, J lost 1 base, and 9 bases lay in between. From germline, CDR1 is MNHNS and CDR2 SASEGT. The CDR3 sequence is CASSDGQIQETQYF. Written as DNA, the CDR3 is TGTGCCAGCAGTGATGGGCAGATCCAAGAGACCCAGTACTTC.

This clonotype has just a few counts. The V gene is TRBV28, the J gene TRBJ2-3, with 10 bases fitting TRBD1. The CDR3 totals 13 residues. The ends lost 6 bases at V and 4 bases at J; junction bases unmatched: 1. Germline-derived CDR1 and CDR2 are MDHEN and SYDVKM. CDR3 in amino acids: CASRGQGPDTQYF. The CDR3 nucleotides are TGTGCCAGCAGGGGACAGGGGCCAGATACGCAGTATTTT.

This clonotype was seen at least ten times. The chain couples TRBV28 to TRBJ1-2; unclear D gene. The germline V gene has CDR1 MDHEN and CDR2 SYDVKM. This CDR3 has 16 residues. V was clipped by 5 bases and J by 4 bases, with 20 bases between them. CDR3 DNA: TGTGCCAGCAGTCCCCCACCGCAATACCTCCTCTATGGCTACACCTTC. Translating gives CASSPPPQYLLYGYTF.

A few counts support this clonotype. The chain has TRBV6-5 and TRBJ2-1, with D possibly matching TRBD2 (6 bases). V lost 7 bases, J lost 9 bases, and 22 bases lay in between. The germline gives CDR1 MNHEY, CDR2 SVGAGI. This CDR3 is built from 15 residues. CDR3 nucleotides: TGTGCCAGCACTCCGTCATTGTTAAGGGGAGGTGAGCAGTTCTTC. Amino acids: CASTPSLLRGGEQFF.

This clonotype has only a few counts. This chain links TRBV10-3 with TRBJ1-5; a weak D match, TRBD1 (5 bases). Germline-derived CDR1 and CDR2 are ENHRY and SYGVKD. This CDR3 is built from 15 residues. Trimming shortened V by 3 bases and J by 4 bases, and 13 bases separated the two germline ends. This CDR3 reads CAISEWGDRNQPQHF. The DNA for the CDR3 is TGTGCCATCAGTGAATGGGGGGACCGTAATCAGCCCCAGCATTTT.

This clonotype was seen at least ten times. The V gene is TRBV9, the J gene TRBJ2-3; 9 bases align to TRBD2. V lost 0 bases and J lost 1; bases outside the gene matches: 6. CDR1 and CDR2 (germline): SGDLS, YYNGEE. This CDR3 has 17 amino acids. The CDR3 is CASSVVGSGSGTDTQYF. In DNA form, the CDR3 reads TGTGCCAGCAGCGTAGTTGGTAGCGGGAGTGGCACAGATACGCAGTATTTT.

This clonotype was picked up many times. The rearrangement joins TRBV9 to TRBJ2-1, with 7 bases aligning to TRBD2. The V gene end was trimmed by 4 bases and the J gene end by 0 bases; junction bases not matched to a gene: 10. The CDR3 loop spans 17 amino acids. Germline CDR1 SGDLS, CDR2 YYNGEE. The CDR3 region is CASSLGTTRISYNEQFF. For the CDR3, the DNA is TGTGCCAGCAGCCTCGGGACTACCCGTATCTCCTACAATGAGCAGTTCTTC. The complete variable domain, with remaining parts taken from reference TRBV9 and TRBJ2-1, reads DSGVTQTPKHLITATGQRVTLRCSPRSGDLSVYWYQQSLDQGLQFLIQYYNGEERAKGNILERFSAQQFPDLHSELNLSSLELGDSALYFCASSLGTTRISYNEQFFGPGTRLTVL.

Ten or more counts support this clonotype. The chain uses TRBV20-1 and TRBJ1-2; D is uncertain. Trimming cost V 0 bases and J 0 bases, with 8 bases left between them. The CDR3 contains 14 residues. Germline V gives CDR1 DFQATT, CDR2 SNEGSKA (reference sequence). The CDR3 spells CSARDQVANYGYTF. The CDR3 nucleotides are TGCAGTGCTAGAGATCAGGTAGCTAACTATGGCTACACCTTC.

Ten or more counts support this clonotype. V gene TRBV6-6 combines with J gene TRBJ1-2, with 10 bases matching TRBD1. Germline V lookup: CDR1 MNHNY, CDR2 SVGAGI (reference sequence). The CDR3 extends over 16 amino acids. The V segment lost 2 bases and the J segment 6 bases; nucleotides outside the gene matches: 9. The CDR3 protein is CASSYTKTGTGDGYTF. The CDR3 DNA is TGTGCCAGCAGTTACACAAAAACCGGGACAGGGGATGGCTACACCTTC.

This clonotype has at least ten counts. Germline is not matched at one junction end, which may reflect a read error. The chain combines TRBV9 with TRBJ2-1; 8 bases are shared with TRBD1. Germline V gene lookup returns CDR1 SGDLS and CDR2 YYNGEE. The CDR3 length is 14 residues. CDR3 residues: CASSPRTGPTQGLF. CDR3 coding DNA: TGTGCCAGCAGCCCTCGGACAGGGCCAACCCAGGGGCTCTTC. Filled out from reference TRBV9 and TRBJ2-1, the complete variable domain reads DSGVTQTPKHLITATGQRVTLRCSPRSGDLSVYWYQQSLDQGLQFLIQYYNGEERAKGNILERFSAQQFPDLHSELNLSSLELGDSALYFCASSPRTGPTQGLFGPGTRLTVL.

This clonotype has ten or more counts. The rearrangement links TRBV2 to TRBJ1-4; 7 bases are a match to TRBD1. CDR3 size: 14 residues. The junction had 5 bases not matched to a gene; V was cut back by 2 bases and J by 8 bases. CDR1 and CDR2 (germline): SNHLY, FYNNEI. CDR3 amino acids: CASSERGRREKLFF. The CDR3 region has the DNA TGTGCCAGCAGTGAAAGGGGGCGAAGGGAAAAACTGTTTTTT.

A few counts support this clonotype. The V call is TRBV19, the J call TRBJ1-5; 8 bases line up with TRBD1. CDR3 length: 15 amino acids. CDR1 and CDR2 (germline): LNHDA, SQIVND (reference sequence). The trim removed 6 bases at V and 6 bases at J, leaving 10 bases unmatched. CDR3 nucleotides: TGTGCCAGTAGGAAACAGGGGGTTTCGAGTCAGCCCCAGCATTTT. Residues: CASRKQGVSSQPQHF. The variable domain in full, with the rest retrieved from reference TRBV19 and TRBJ1-5, is DGGITQSPKYLFRKEGQNVTLSCEQNLNHDAMYWYRQDPGQGLRLIYYSQIVNDFQKGDIAEGYSVSREKKESFPLTVTSAQKNPTAFYLCASRKQGVSSQPQHFGDGTRLSIL.

This clonotype came up many times. This sequence joins TRBV7-9 and TRBJ1-5; the D is unclear. Trimming shortened V by 5 bases and J by 3 bases, and 8 bases separated the two germline ends. The CDR3 has 13 residues. Looked up from germline, CDR1 is SEHNR and CDR2 is FQNEAQ (reference sequence). CDR3 DNA sequence: TGTGCCAGCAGCGATCTTGACAATCAGCCCCAGCATTTT. Translation: CASSDLDNQPQHF.